Listed here are 20 T cell receptor beta chains from one sample, sequenced in a study of T cell responses to AZD1222 COVID-19 vaccine. Sequenced by immunoSEQ multiplex PCR; TCRdb stores in-frame clones only, minus some. The sample lists approximately 130,000 clones, approximately 93% occurring once. The sample consisted of peripheral blood, taken on day 0 of AZD1222 vaccination. These receptors originate from an adult in good health.

The V gene is TRBV6-5, the J gene TRBJ1-1; unclear D gene. The germline V and J ends were trimmed by 6 bases and 2 bases, with 13 bases remaining between them. Germline assignment: CDR1 MNHEY and CDR2 SVGAGI. The CDR3 consists of 14 residues. The CDR3 DNA follows: TGTGCCAGCAGCGGACTACAGATTAACACTGAAGCTTTCTTT. It encodes CASSGLQINTEAFF.

This clone occurred once. The chain joins TRBV9 to TRBJ1-1, with D perhaps TRBD1 (5 bases). Trimming left V 4 bases short and J 0 bases short, with 10 bases between. This CDR3 has 14 residues. Looked up from germline, CDR1 is SGDLS and CDR2 is YYNGEE. The CDR3 reads CASSSQGMNTEAFF. CDR3 nucleotides: TGTGCCAGCAGCTCTCAGGGCATGAACACTGAAGCTTTCTTT.

The chain is built from TRBV7-2 and TRBJ2-2, with unresolved D. V gave up 1 base and J gave up 7 bases, with 7 bases separating them. The CDR3 covers 13 residues. Germline CDR1 reads SGHTA; CDR2 reads FQGNSA. This CDR3 reads CASSLGVFGELFF. The CDR3 DNA sequence: TGTGCCAGCAGCTTAGGCGTTTTCGGGGAGCTGTTTTTT.

The chain couples TRBV27 to TRBJ1-2; D might be TRBD1 (5 bases). The V gene's germline CDR1 is MNHEY and CDR2 SMNVEV (reference sequence). This CDR3 has 14 amino acids. The germline V and J ends were trimmed by 3 bases and 6 bases, with 14 bases remaining between them. The CDR3 is CASSLGRGRDGYTF. The CDR3 coding sequence is TGTGCCAGCAGTTTGGGACGGGGAAGGGATGGCTACACCTTC.

V is TRBV4-3 and J is TRBJ2-5; D tentatively fits TRBD1 or TRBD2 (5 bases each). V was shortened by 0 bases and J by 2 bases, with 10 bases between the two germline ends. Germline V gene sequence: CDR1 LGHNA, CDR2 YSLEER. The CDR3 length is 15 residues. The CDR3 region is CASSQEVGEQETQYF. As DNA, the CDR3 is TGCGCCAGCAGCCAAGAAGTGGGGGAACAAGAGACCCAGTACTTC.

This rearrangement joins TRBV5-6 to TRBJ1-5, with unresolved D. The length of the CDR3 is 13 residues. The V end lost 2 bases, the J end lost 1 base, and 4 bases lay between the germline ends. Per the germline V gene, CDR1 is SGHDT and CDR2 is YYEEEE. CDR3 loop: CASSFNSNQPQHF. The CDR3 DNA reads as TGTGCCAGCAGCTTTAACAGCAATCAGCCCCAGCATTTT.

This rearrangement joins TRBV29-1 to TRBJ1-1; D is ambiguous. Trimming shortened V by 6 bases and J by 7 bases, and 15 bases separated the two germline ends. This CDR3 has 12 amino acids. Germline lookup yields CDR1 SQVTM and CDR2 ANQGSEA. The CDR3 coding sequence is TGCAGCGTCCACCTGTCGTACGGTGAAGCTTTCTTT. Residues: CSVHLSYGEAFF. The full variable domain, rest sourced from reference TRBV29-1 and TRBJ1-1, is SAVISQKPSRDICQRGTSLTIQCQVDSQVTMMFWYRQQPGQSLTLIATANQGSEATYESGFVIDKFPISRPNLTFSTLTVSNMSPEDSSIYLCSVHLSYGEAFFGQGTRLTVV.

V is TRBV5-5 and J is TRBJ2-1, with D perhaps TRBD2 (5 bases). This CDR3 has 15 residues. Between the trimmed V and J ends, which lost 0 bases and 2 bases, there was a span of 9 bases. Germline V gene data show CDR1 as SGHKS and CDR2 as YYEKEE (reference sequence). The CDR3 loop reads CASSLASGTYNEQFF. CDR3 nucleotides: TGTGCCAGCAGCTTGGCCAGCGGCACCTACAATGAGCAGTTCTTC.

The chain employs TRBV2 and TRBJ1-2; TRBD1 agrees at 11 bases. The CDR3 has 16 residues. Germline V CDR1 and CDR2: SNHLY, FYNNEI. V lost 6 bases, J lost 4 bases, and 10 bases stayed unmatched. CDR3 DNA sequence: TGTGCCAGCAGGACAGGACTGGACAGGGGGCCCTATGGCTACACCTTC. Protein: CASRTGLDRGPYGYTF.

The chain uses TRBV25-1 and TRBJ2-7, with 7 nucleotides matching TRBD2. CDR1 MGHDK and CDR2 SYGVNS come from the germline V gene. The length of the CDR3 is 15 residues. The V and J ends lost 1 base and 0 bases, in that order; junction bases with no gene match: 3. This CDR3 reads CASSEFAGDSYEQYF. The CDR3 DNA reads TGTGCCAGCAGTGAATTCGCGGGGGACTCCTACGAGCAGTACTTC.

This chain uses TRBV7-2 with TRBJ2-7; D call uncertain. Trimming took off 4 bases at V and 1 base at J, with 8 bases between the two ends. The CDR3 is 13 residues long. Germline CDR1 reads SGHTA; CDR2 reads FQGNSA. CDR3 sequence: CASSSIDSYEQYF. CDR3 nucleotides: TGTGCCAGCAGCTCAATAGATTCCTACGAGCAGTACTTC.

This clone came up a few times. The chain has TRBV12-3 or TRBV12-4 and TRBJ2-3, with D uncertain. V lost 3 bases and J 2 bases, leaving 3 bases between the germline ends. The CDR3 spans 12 residues. CDR3 DNA: TGTGCCAGCAGTTTCAACACAGATACGCAGTATTTT. Translated: CASSFNTDTQYF.

The rearrangement uses TRBV7-2 and TRBJ2-1; weak D call: TRBD1 (5 bases). CDR3 length: 15 residues. Trimming shortened V by 8 bases and J by 4 bases, and 18 bases separated the two germline ends. Germline V lookup: CDR1 SGHTA, CDR2 FQGNSA. The CDR3 sequence is CASGLTLGEYNEQFF. The CDR3 nucleotides read TGTGCCAGCGGGCTCACCCTAGGGGAATACAATGAGCAGTTCTTC.

A remark on this clone: An end of the junction differs from the germline gene, which may be a read error. The V call is TRBV27, the J call TRBJ2-5; 12 nucleotides match TRBD2. This CDR3 is 16 amino acids long. The germline gives CDR1 MNHEY, CDR2 SMNVEV (reference sequence). CDR3: CASSLSSGRVGETQYF. CDR3 in DNA: TGTGCCAGCAGTCTATCTAGCGGGAGGGTTGGAGAGACCCAGTACTTC.

The J gene is TRBJ2-2, the V gene TRBV24-1; no clear D. The CDR3 is 15 residues long. Per the germline V gene, CDR1 is KGHDR and CDR2 is SFDVKD. Deletions cut 1 base from V and 3 bases from J, with 8 bases between. The DNA of the CDR3 is TGTGCCACCAGTGATTTTAGACATGACACCGGGGAGCTGTTTTTT. This gives the protein CATSDFRHDTGELFF.

The chain combines TRBV3-1 (or the pseudogene TRBV3-2) with TRBJ1-2; D is undetermined. Germline assignment: CDR1 LGHDT and CDR2 YNNKEL (reference sequence). The V end was cut by 3 bases, the J end by 4 bases, with 9 bases between. The CDR3 has 13 residues. The CDR3 sequence: CASSQDGLYGYTF. Written as DNA, the CDR3 is TGTGCCAGCAGCCAGGACGGACTCTATGGCTACACCTTC.

The V gene is TRBV11-2, the J gene TRBJ2-3, with 9 bases identical to TRBD2. The CDR3 sequence is 14 residues long. The J segment lost 6 bases and the V segment lost 5 bases, leaving 6 bases of the junction unmatched. Germline values: CDR1 SGHAT, CDR2 FQNNGV. CDR3 amino acids: CASSPSSGADTQYF. Written as DNA, the CDR3 is TGTGCCAGCAGCCCCTCTAGCGGGGCGGATACGCAGTATTTT.

This chain links TRBV7-2 with TRBJ2-1; D is possibly TRBD2 (5 bases). V dropped 11 bases and J dropped 4 bases, with 15 bases sitting between them. CDR1 SGHTA and CDR2 FQGNSA come from the germline V gene. This CDR3 has 13 amino acids. In DNA, the CDR3 is TGTGCCTCAACCCCGGGAAGATACAATGAGCAGTTCTTC. Its translation is CASTPGRYNEQFF.

The rearrangement links TRBV2 to TRBJ2-1, with D possibly matching TRBD1 (6 bases). V shed 3 bases and J shed 10 bases, with 13 bases lying between them. This CDR3 spans 13 amino acids. Germline V lookup: CDR1 SNHLY, CDR2 FYNNEI. Here the CDR3 DNA reads TGTGCCAGCAGTGATGTAGGGACATGGGAGCAGTTCTTC. Its protein is CASSDVGTWEQFF. The variable domain in full, with the rest retrieved from reference TRBV2 and TRBJ2-1, is EPEVTQTPSHQVTQMGQEVILRCVPISNHLYFYWYRQILGQKVEFLVSFYNNEISEKSEIFDDQFSVERPDGSNFTLKIRSTKLEDSAMYFCASSDVGTWEQFFGPGTRLTVL.

The J gene is TRBJ1-5, the V gene TRBV6-1, with D possibly matching TRBD1 (6 bases). The CDR3 contains 17 residues. Germline CDR1 reads MNHNS; CDR2 reads SASEGT. V lost 1 base, J lost 3 bases, and 16 bases lay in between. CDR3 amino acids: CASSEEGGAGYNQPQHF. The CDR3 DNA is TGTGCCAGCAGTGAAGAGGGGGGGGCAGGGTACAATCAGCCCCAGCATTTT.